This is a list of T cell receptor beta chains from one sample in a study of blood T cell repertoires in COVID-19. The table came from immunoSEQ multiplex PCR; TCRdb's copy has only in-frame clones and leaves some out. This sample carries about 170,000 clones, about 80% of them seen once, and the ten largest clones take 7% to 9%. Material: peripheral blood. The receptors shown here come from a man aged 55 to 70 with acute or convalescent COVID-19. The CDR3 runs from the conserved cysteine through the conserved F or W. A D gene is named only where the DNA matches it firmly. For some rows the clone size is stated as once, few or many, or as a class when expanded; others skip it.

v_call,j_call,d_call,clone_size,cdr3_aa,cdr3_nt
TRBV25-1,TRBJ1-4,.,.,CASSPVEGDNEKLFF,TGTGCCAGCTCCCCCGTAGAAGGAGACAATGAAAAACTGTTTTTT
TRBV7-2,TRBJ1-4,.,.,CASSSTQGKGTNEKLFF,TGTGCCAGCAGCTCGACCCAGGGGAAGGGGACTAATGAAAAACTGTTTTTT
TRBV5-1,TRBJ2-7,TRBD2,.,CASSLAPAGGYEQYF,TGCGCCAGCAGCTTGGCCCCAGCGGGGGGCTACGAGCAGTACTTC
TRBV10-2,TRBJ1-5,TRBD1,.,CASRQGGGNQPQHF,TGCGCCAGCAGACAGGGGGGCGGCAATCAGCCCCAGCATTTT
TRBV4-3,TRBJ2-6,.,.,CASSGRSSSGANVLTF,TGCGCCAGCAGCGGTCGGAGCAGCTCTGGGGCCAACGTCCTGACTTTC
TRBV6-5,TRBJ1-3,.,.,CASSYKGLGNTIYF,TGTGCCAGCAGTTACAAGGGGCTCGGAAACACCATATATTTT
TRBV20-1,TRBJ2-5,.,.,CSASRQIQETQYF,TGCAGTGCTAGTCGTCAGATACAAGAGACCCAGTACTTC
TRBV6-1,TRBJ1-5,TRBD1,.,CASSDRGPGRGSHQPQHF,TGTGCCAGCAGTGATAGGGGGCCAGGTAGGGGATCTCATCAGCCCCAGCATTTT
TRBV11-3,TRBJ2-7,TRBD1,.,CASSLAGQGVNEQYF,TGTGCCAGCAGCTTAGCGGGACAGGGGGTTAACGAGCAGTACTTC
TRBV3-1/TRBV3-2,TRBJ2-7,.,.,CASSLGDEQYF,TGTGCCAGCAGCCTTGGAGACGAGCAGTACTTC
TRBV9,TRBJ2-1,.,.,CASSVGGIYNEQFF,TGTGCCAGCAGCGTAGGCGGCATCTACAATGAGCAGTTCTTC
TRBV18,TRBJ1-1,TRBD1,.,CASSLTGEHTEAFF,TGTGCCAGCTCACTTACAGGGGAGCACACTGAAGCTTTCTTT
TRBV6-5,TRBJ2-1,TRBD1,.,CASHSGTGNEQFF,TGTGCCAGCCATTCTGGGACAGGGAATGAGCAGTTCTTC
TRBV28,TRBJ2-1,TRBD1,.,CASSSERVWTGTGVEGEQFF,TGTGCCAGCAGTTCGGAGAGGGTTTGGACCGGGACAGGGGTAGAGGGTGAGCAGTTCTTC
TRBV4-3,TRBJ2-1,.,.,CASSRSVGRNEQFF,TGCGCCAGCAGCCGCTCGGTGGGCCGCAATGAGCAGTTCTTC
TRBV7-9,TRBJ1-5,.,.,CASSKDSPDQPQHF,TGTGCCAGCAGCAAGGACAGCCCAGATCAGCCCCAGCATTTT
TRBV19,TRBJ1-5,.,.,CASSIRGGDHNQPQHF,TGTGCCAGTAGTATCCGGGGGGGAGACCACAATCAGCCCCAGCATTTT
TRBV6-5,TRBJ1-1,TRBD1,.,CATIPGQGNTEAFF,TGTGCCACCATTCCGGGACAGGGAAACACTGAAGCTTTCTTT
TRBV9,TRBJ1-3,.,once,CASSVAGGTGNTIYF,TGTGCCAGCAGCGTAGCAGGCGGGACTGGAAACACCATATATTTT
TRBV19,TRBJ2-3,TRBD1,few,CASRDRGPDTQYF,TGTGCCAGTAGGGACAGGGGGCCAGATACGCAGTATTTT
TRBV24-1,TRBJ1-5,TRBD1,.,CATSASGGGQPQHF,TGTGCCACCAGTGCCTCAGGGGGAGGTCAGCCCCAGCATTTT
TRBV6-5,TRBJ1-2,.,once,CASSYGGINYGYTF,TGTGCCAGCAGTTACGGCGGGATAAACTATGGCTACACCTTC
TRBV7-2,TRBJ2-7,.,.,CASSYDSVYEQYF,TGTGCCAGCAGCTACGACAGCGTCTACGAGCAGTACTTC
TRBV7-8,TRBJ2-5,TRBD2,once,CASSYPGGQETQYF,TGTGCCAGCAGCTACCCCGGGGGGCAAGAGACCCAGTACTTC
TRBV4-1,TRBJ1-5,.,.,CASSQEHVNQPQHF,TGCGCCAGCAGCCAAGAACACGTTAACCAGCCCCAGCATTTT
TRBV6-1,TRBJ2-1,TRBD2,.,CASSEGTTTYNEQFF,TGTGCCAGCAGTGAGGGGACTACGACCTACAATGAGCAGTTCTTC
TRBV19,TRBJ1-1,.,.,CASSTPDRNTEAFF,TGTGCCAGTAGTACCCCGGACAGGAACACTGAAGCTTTCTTT
TRBV24-1,TRBJ1-2,.,few,CATSVQDNYGYTF,TGTGCCACCAGTGTACAGGACAACTATGGCTACACCTTC
TRBV24-1,TRBJ2-3,.,.,CATEGRTTTDTQYF,TGTGCCACGGAGGGCCGAACAACGACAGATACGCAGTATTTT
TRBV6-7,TRBJ2-3,.,.,CASDRCTDTQYF,TGTGCCAGTGACAGGTGCACAGATACGCAGTATTTT
TRBV12-5,TRBJ1-1,.,.,CASGREGGLAEAFF,TGTGCTAGTGGCCGGGAGGGGGGGCTGGCTGAAGCTTTCTTT
TRBV5-6,TRBJ1-2,.,.,CASSPLDRTIYGYTF,TGTGCCAGCAGCCCCCTAGACAGGACAATATATGGCTACACCTTC
TRBV6-1,TRBJ1-1,.,.,CASSEDRYEAFF,TGTGCCAGCAGTGAAGACAGATATGAAGCTTTCTTT
TRBV6-5,TRBJ1-5,TRBD1,.,CASSTQMDRAQPQHF,TGTGCCAGCAGTACCCAAATGGACAGGGCCCAGCCCCAGCATTTT
TRBV24-1,TRBJ2-5,TRBD1,once,CATSDLTGGAETQYF,TGTGCCACCAGTGACTTGACAGGGGGCGCGGAGACCCAGTACTTC
TRBV6-1,TRBJ2-1,.,.,CASSEARGSYNEQFF,TGTGCCAGCAGTGAAGCTCGGGGCTCCTACAATGAGCAGTTCTTC
TRBV3-1/TRBV3-2,TRBJ2-7,TRBD1,.,CASSRGQGPYEQYF,TGTGCCAGCAGCCGAGGACAGGGGCCCTACGAGCAGTACTTC
TRBV4-1,TRBJ2-7,TRBD1,once,CASSLRDRGSYEQYF,TGCGCCAGCAGCCTCCGGGACAGGGGATCCTACGAGCAGTACTTC
TRBV7-2,TRBJ1-2,TRBD1,.,CASSLGQGGYGYTF,TGTGCCAGCAGCCTTGGACAGGGGGGCTATGGCTACACCTTC
TRBV18,TRBJ1-2,TRBD1,.,CASSPPTGANYGYTF,TGTGCCAGCTCACCCCCAACAGGGGCAAACTATGGCTACACCTTC
TRBV14,TRBJ2-2,TRBD2,.,CASSQERGAGGNTGELFF,TGTGCCAGCAGCCAAGAAAGGGGAGCGGGGGGCAACACCGGGGAGCTGTTTTTT
TRBV5-6,TRBJ1-1,.,.,CASRSSGGTEAFF,TGTGCCAGCCGCTCTTCGGGGGGAACTGAAGCTTTCTTT
TRBV15,TRBJ2-1,TRBD2,once,CATSSVGTSVAYNEQFF,TGTGCCACCAGCAGTGTCGGGACTAGCGTTGCCTACAATGAGCAGTTCTTC
TRBV5-8,TRBJ1-2,.,.,CASSPTGNSYGYTF,TGTGCCAGCAGCCCCACAGGAAATAGCTATGGCTACACCTTC
TRBV4-1,TRBJ1-2,TRBD1,.,CASSQEQGGYGYTF,TGCGCCAGCAGCCAGGAACAGGGGGGCTATGGCTACACCTTC